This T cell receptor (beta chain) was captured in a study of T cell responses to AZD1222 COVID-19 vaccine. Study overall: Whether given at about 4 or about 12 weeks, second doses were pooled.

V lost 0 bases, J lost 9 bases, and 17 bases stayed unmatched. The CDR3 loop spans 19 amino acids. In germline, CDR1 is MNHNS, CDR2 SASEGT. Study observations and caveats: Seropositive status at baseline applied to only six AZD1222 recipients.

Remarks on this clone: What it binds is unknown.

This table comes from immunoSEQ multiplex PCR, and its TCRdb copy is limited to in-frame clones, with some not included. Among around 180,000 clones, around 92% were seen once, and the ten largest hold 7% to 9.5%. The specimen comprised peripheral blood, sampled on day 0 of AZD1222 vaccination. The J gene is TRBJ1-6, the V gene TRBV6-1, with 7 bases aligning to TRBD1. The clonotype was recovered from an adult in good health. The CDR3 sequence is CASSEALGQVGSTSSPLHF. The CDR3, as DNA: TGTGCCAGCAGTGAAGCGCTAGGACAGGTCGGGTCGACGAGTTCACCCCTCCACTTT.